Included here is one T cell receptor beta chain sequence, with context. Original handling: It was from reference gene primer amplification that nucleated cell counts were estimated. Libraries were prepared by immunoSEQ multiplex PCR; TCRdb keeps only in-frame clonotypes and omits some of them. The V and J calls and clone size were taken over from that table, and D and trimming were inferred from the DNA. This sample has under 500,000 clones, with about 85% found just once. The germline V gene has CDR1 SGHRS and CDR2 YFSETQ. CDR3 length: 14 amino acids. V lost 1 base to trimming and J lost 10 bases, with 17 bases between them. This entry belongs to a study of blood T cell repertoires in COVID-19. Study overall: The study drew acute and convalescent COVID-19 samples from the United States, Italy and Spain. Nucleic acid was either cDNA or gDNA, and it came from T cells, B-cell-depleted T cells, or PBMCs.

The study drew participants aged about 18 to 95 years from 20 to 30 US areas. The chain is built from TRBV5-1 and TRBJ1-2, with D maybe TRBD1 (5 bases). The TCR comes from a woman between 18 and 30 years old with acute COVID-19. The source material was PBMCs or T cells enriched from blood (not recorded which). The CDR3 region has the DNA TGCGCCAGCAGCTTGAGCGCCTATTTGGGGCTCTACACCTTC. It specifies CASSLSAYLGLYTF.